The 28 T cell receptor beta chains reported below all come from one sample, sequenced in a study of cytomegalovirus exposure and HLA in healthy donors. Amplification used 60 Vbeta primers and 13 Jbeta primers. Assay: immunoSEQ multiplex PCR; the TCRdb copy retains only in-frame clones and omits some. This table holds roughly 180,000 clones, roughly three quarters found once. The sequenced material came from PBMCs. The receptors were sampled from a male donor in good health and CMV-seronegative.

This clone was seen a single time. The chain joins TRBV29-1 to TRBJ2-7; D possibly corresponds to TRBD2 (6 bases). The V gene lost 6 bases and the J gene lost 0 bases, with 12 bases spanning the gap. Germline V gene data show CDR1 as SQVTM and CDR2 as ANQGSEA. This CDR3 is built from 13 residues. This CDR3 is CSVGGAISYEQYF. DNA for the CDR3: TGCAGCGTGGGGGGAGCGATCTCCTACGAGCAGTACTTC.

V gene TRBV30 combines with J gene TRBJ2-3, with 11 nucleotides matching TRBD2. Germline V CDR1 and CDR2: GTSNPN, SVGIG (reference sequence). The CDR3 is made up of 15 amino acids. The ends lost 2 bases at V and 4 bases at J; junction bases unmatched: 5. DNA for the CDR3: TGTGCCTGGAGTCCGGGACTAGCGGATGCAGATACGCAGTATTTT. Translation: CAWSPGLADADTQYF.

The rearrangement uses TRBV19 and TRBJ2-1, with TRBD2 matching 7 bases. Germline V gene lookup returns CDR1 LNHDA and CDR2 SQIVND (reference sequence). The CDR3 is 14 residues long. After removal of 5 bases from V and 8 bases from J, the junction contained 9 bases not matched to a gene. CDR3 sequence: CASSSHSSGDEQFF. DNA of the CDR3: TGTGCCAGTAGTTCTCACTCTAGCGGAGATGAGCAGTTCTTC.

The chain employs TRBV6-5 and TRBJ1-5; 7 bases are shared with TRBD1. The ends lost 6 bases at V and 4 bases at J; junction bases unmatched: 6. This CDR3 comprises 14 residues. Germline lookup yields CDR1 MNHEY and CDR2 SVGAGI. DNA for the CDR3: TGTGCCAGCAGCCACAGGGGTTGGAATCAGCCCCAGCATTTT. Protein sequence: CASSHRGWNQPQHF.

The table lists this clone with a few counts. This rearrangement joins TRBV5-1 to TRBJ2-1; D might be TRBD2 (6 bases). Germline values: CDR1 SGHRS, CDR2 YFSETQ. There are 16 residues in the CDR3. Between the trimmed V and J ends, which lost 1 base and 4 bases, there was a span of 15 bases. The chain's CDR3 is CASSLRSAGIYNEQFF. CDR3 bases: TGCGCCAGCAGCTTGAGATCGGCGGGGATTTACAATGAGCAGTTCTTC.

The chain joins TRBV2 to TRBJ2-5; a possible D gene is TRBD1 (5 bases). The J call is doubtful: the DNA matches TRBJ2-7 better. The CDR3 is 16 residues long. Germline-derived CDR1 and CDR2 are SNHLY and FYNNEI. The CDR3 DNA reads TGTGCCAGCAGTCCCCAGGCGTGGACACCCTCCTACGAGCAGTACTTC. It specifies CASSPQAWTPSYEQYF.

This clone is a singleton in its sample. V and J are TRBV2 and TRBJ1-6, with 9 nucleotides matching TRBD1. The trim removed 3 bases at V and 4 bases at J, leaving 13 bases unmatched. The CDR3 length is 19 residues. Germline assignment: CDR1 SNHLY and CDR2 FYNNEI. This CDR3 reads CASSEAGQGPLSYNSPLHF. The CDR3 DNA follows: TGTGCCAGCAGTGAGGCCGGACAGGGGCCCTTATCTTATAATTCACCCCTCCACTTT.

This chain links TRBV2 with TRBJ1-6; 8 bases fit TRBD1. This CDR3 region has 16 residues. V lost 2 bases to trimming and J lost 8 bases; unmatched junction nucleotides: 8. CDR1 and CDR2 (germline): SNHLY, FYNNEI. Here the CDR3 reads CASSEFRDRGDSPLHF. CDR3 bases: TGTGCCAGCAGTGAATTTCGTGACAGGGGAGATTCACCCCTCCACTTT. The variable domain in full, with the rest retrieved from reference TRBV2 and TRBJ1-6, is EPEVTQTPSHQVTQMGQEVILRCVPISNHLYFYWYRQILGQKVEFLVSFYNNEISEKSEIFDDQFSVERPDGSNFTLKIRSTKLEDSAMYFCASSEFRDRGDSPLHFGNGTRLTVT.

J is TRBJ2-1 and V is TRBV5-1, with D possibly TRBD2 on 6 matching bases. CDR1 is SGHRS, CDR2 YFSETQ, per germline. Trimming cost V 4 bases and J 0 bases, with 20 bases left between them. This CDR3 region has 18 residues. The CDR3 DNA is TGCGCCAGCAGCGAAGGAGGGAGCGGGCAATTCTCCTACAATGAGCAGTTCTTC. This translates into CASSEGGSGQFSYNEQFF.

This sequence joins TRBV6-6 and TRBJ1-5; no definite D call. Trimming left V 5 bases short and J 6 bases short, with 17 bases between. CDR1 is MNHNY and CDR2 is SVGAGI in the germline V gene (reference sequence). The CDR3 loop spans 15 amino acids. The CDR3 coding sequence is TGTGCCAGCAGTCCACACTTTCCGGAGTTTCAGCCCCAGCATTTT. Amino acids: CASSPHFPEFQPQHF.

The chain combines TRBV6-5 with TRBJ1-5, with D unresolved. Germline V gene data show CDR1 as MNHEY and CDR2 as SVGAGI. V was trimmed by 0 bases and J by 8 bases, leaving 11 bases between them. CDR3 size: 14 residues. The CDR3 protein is CASSYSGAIKPQHF. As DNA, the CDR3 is TGTGCCAGCAGTTACTCCGGAGCAATCAAGCCCCAGCATTTT.

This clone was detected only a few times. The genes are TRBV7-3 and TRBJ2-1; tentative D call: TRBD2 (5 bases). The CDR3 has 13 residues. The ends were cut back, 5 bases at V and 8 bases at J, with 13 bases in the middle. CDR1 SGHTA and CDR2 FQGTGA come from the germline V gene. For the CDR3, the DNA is TGTGCCAGCAGCCCGGGTCCGAGGGATGAGCAGTTCTTC. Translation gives CASSPGPRDEQFF. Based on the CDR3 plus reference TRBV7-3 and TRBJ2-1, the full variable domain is GAGVSQTPSNKVTEKGKYVELRCDPISGHTALYWYRQSLGQGPEFLIYFQGTGAADDSGLPNDRFFAVRPEGSVSTLKIQRTERGDSAVYLCASSPGPRDEQFFGPGTRLTVL.

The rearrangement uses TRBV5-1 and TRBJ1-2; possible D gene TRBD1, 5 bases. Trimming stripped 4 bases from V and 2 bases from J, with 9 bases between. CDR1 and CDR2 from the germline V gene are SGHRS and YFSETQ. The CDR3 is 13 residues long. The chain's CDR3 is CASSRDSNYGYTF. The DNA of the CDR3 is TGCGCCAGCAGCCGGGACTCCAACTATGGCTACACCTTC.

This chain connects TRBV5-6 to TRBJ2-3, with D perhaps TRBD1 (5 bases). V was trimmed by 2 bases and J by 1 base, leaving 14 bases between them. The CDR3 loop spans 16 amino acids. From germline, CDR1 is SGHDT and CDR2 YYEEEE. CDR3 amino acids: CASSLVTGGGTDTQYF. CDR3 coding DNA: TGTGCCAGCAGCTTAGTTACAGGCGGCGGCACAGATACGCAGTATTTT.

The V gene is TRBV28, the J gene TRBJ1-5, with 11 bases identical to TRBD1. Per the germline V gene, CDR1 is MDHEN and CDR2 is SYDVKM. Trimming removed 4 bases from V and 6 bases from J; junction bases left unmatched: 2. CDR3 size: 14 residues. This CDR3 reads CASSSGQGAQPQHF. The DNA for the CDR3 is TGTGCCAGCAGTTCCGGACAGGGGGCTCAGCCCCAGCATTTT.

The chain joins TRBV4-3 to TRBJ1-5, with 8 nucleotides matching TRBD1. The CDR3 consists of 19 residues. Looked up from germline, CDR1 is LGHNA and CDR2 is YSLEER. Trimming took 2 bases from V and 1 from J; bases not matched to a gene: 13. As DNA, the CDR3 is TGCGCCAGCAGCCAAAGGTCAGGGGGCCCGGGTTGGAGCAATCAGCCCCAGCATTTT. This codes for CASSQRSGGPGWSNQPQHF.

Here the CDR3 reads CAWSQNSPLHF. The CDR3 DNA reads TGTGCCTGGAGCCAGAATTCACCCCTCCACTTT. V and J are TRBV30 and TRBJ1-6; D gene ambiguous. Trimming left V 3 bases short and J 7 bases short, with 4 bases between. There are 11 residues in the CDR3. The V gene's germline CDR1 is GTSNPN and CDR2 SVGIG (reference sequence).

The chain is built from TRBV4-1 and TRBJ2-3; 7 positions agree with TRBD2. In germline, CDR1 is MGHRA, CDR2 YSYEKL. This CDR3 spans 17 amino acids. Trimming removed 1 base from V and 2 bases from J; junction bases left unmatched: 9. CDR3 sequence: CASSQAGTTAPTDTQYF. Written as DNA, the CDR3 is TGCGCCAGCAGCCAAGCCGGGACTACCGCCCCCACAGATACGCAGTATTTT.

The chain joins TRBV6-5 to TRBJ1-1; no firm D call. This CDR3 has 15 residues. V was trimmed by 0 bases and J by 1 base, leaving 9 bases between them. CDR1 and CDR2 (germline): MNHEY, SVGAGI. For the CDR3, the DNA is TGTGCCAGCAGTTACTCTTTAACAGAGAACACTGAAGCTTTCTTT. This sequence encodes CASSYSLTENTEAFF.

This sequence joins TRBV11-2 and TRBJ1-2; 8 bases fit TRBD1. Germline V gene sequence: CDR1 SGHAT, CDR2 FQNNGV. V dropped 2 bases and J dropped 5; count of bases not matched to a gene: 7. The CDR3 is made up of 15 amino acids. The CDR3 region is CASSLSNRGIYGYTF. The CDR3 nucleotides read TGTGCCAGCAGCTTATCGAACAGGGGGATTTATGGCTACACCTTC. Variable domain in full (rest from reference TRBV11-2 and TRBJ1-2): EAGVAQSPRYKIIEKRQSVAFWCNPISGHATLYWYQQILGQGPKLLIQFQNNGVVDDSQLPKDRFSAERLKGVDSTLKIQPAKLEDSAVYLCASSLSNRGIYGYTFGSGTRLTVV.

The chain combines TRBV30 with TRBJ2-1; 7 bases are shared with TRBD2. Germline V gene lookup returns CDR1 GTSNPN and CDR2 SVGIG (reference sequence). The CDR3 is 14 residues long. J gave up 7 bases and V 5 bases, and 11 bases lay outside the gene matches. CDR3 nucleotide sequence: TGTGCCTGGGGGGCTGGCGGGAGTGCAAATGAGCAGTTCTTC. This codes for CAWGAGGSANEQFF. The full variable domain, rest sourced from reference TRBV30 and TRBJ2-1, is SQTIHQWPATLVQPVGSPLSLECTVEGTSNPNLYWYRQAAGRGLQLLFYSVGIGQISSEVPQNLSASRPQDRQFILSSKKLLLSDSGFYLCAWGAGGSANEQFFGPGTRLTVL.

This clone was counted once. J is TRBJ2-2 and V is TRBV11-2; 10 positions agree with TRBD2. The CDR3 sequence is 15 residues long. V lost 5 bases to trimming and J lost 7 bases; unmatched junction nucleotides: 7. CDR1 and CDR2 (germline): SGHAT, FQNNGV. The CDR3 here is CASSAGLAWVGELFF. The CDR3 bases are TGTGCCAGCAGCGCGGGACTAGCGTGGGTCGGGGAGCTGTTTTTT. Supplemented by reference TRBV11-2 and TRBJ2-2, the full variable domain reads EAGVAQSPRYKIIEKRQSVAFWCNPISGHATLYWYQQILGQGPKLLIQFQNNGVVDDSQLPKDRFSAERLKGVDSTLKIQPAKLEDSAVYLCASSAGLAWVGELFFGEGSRLTVL.

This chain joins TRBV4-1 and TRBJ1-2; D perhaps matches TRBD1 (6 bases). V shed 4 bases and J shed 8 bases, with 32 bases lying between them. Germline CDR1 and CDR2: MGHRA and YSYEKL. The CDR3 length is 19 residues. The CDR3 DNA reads TGCGCCAGCAGCCGAGATGGGGCCGGTACAGGCTCCCGCGGGGGCGGCTACACCTTC. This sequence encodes CASSRDGAGTGSRGGGYTF.

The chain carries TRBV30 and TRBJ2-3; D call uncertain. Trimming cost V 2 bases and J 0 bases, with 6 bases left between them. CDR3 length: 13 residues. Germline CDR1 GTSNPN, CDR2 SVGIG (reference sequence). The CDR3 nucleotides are TGTGCCTGGAGTAAGAGAAGCACAGATACGCAGTATTTT. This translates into CAWSKRSTDTQYF.

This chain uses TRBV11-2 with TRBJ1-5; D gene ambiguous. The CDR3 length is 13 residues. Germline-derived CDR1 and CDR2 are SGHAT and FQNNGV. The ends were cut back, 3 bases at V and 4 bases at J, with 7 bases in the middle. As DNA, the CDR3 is TGTGCCAGCAGCTTGAGTGTTAATCAGCCCCAGCATTTT. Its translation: CASSLSVNQPQHF.

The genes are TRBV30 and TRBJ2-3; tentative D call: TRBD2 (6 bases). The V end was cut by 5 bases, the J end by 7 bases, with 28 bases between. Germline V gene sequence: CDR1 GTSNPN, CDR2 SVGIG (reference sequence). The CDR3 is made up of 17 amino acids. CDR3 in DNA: TGTGCCTGGGGGTCGATTCCGTGGGACTCCCCGGACTATACGCAGTATTTT. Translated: CAWGSIPWDSPDYTQYF.

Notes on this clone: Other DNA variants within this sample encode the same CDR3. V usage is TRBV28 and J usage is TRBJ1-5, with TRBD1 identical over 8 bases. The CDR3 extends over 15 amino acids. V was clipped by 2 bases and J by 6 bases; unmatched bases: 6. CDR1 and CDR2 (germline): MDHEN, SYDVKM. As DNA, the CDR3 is TGTGCCAGCAGTTTAGGCACAGGGGGGGGTCAGCCCCAGCATTTT. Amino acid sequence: CASSLGTGGGQPQHF.

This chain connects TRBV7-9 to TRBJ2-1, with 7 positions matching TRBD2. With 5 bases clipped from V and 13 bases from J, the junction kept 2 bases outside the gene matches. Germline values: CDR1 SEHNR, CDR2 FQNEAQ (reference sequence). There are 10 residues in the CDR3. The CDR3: CASSGRGQFF. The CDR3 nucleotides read TGTGCCAGCAGCGGGAGGGGACAGTTCTTC.